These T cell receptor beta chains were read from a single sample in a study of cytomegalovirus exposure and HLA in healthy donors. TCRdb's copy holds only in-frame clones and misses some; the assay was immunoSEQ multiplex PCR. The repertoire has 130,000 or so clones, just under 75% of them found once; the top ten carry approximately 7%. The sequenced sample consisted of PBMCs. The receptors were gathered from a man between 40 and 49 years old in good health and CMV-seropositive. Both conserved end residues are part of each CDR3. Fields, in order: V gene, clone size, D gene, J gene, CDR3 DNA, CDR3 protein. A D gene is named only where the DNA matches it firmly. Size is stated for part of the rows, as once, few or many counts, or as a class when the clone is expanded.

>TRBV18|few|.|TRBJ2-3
TGTGCCAGCTCTCTATACACAGATACGCAGTATTTT
CASSLYTDTQYF
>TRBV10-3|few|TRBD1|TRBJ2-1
TGTGCCATCAGTGAGTCGAAGGGGGCTGGGGTACTCTCCTACAATGAGCAGTTCTTC
CAISESKGAGVLSYNEQFF
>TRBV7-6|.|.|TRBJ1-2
TGTGCCAGCAGCTTAGAGGGGGGGGGCTGGGGCTACACCTTC
CASSLEGGGWGYTF
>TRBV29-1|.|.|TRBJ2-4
TGCAGCGTAGCAGGGGTGAACATTCAGTACTTC
CSVAGVNIQYF
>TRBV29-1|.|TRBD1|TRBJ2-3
TGCAGCGTCCAGGGACAGGGGATTACAGATACGCAGTATTTT
CSVQGQGITDTQYF
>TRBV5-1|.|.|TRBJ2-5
TGCGCCAGCAGCCAGCAATCAGGTGGAGAGACCCAGTACTTC
CASSQQSGGETQYF
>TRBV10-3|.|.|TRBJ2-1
TGTGCCATCAGCAGGGCTTCTTACAATGAGCAGTTCTTC
CAISRASYNEQFF
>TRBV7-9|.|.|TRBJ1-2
TGTGCCAGCAGCTTTGGCACAGGGAGGGGCGCAGGGTATGGCTACACCTTC
CASSFGTGRGAGYGYTF
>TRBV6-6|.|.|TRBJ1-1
TGTGCCAGCAGTTACTCGACGGGCGGGAGCACTGAAGCTTTCTTT
CASSYSTGGSTEAFF
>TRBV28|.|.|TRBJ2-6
TGTGCCAGCAGTTTACTCGGAGCCTCTGGGGCCAACGTCCTGACTTTC
CASSLLGASGANVLTF
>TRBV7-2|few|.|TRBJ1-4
TGTGCCAGCAGTTACAGCCGGTTTAATGAAAAACTGTTTTTT
CASSYSRFNEKLFF
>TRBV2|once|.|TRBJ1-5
TGTGCCAGCAGTGGCACAGGACGGGGCAATCAGCCCCAGCATTTT
CASSGTGRGNQPQHF
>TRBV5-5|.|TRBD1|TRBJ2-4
TGTGCCAGCAGCTTACTACTTGTTGGACAGGCGAGCCACATTCAGTACTTC
CASSLLLVGQASHIQYF
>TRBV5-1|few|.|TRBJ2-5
TGCGCCAGCAGCTTGGCCGGAGCGGAGGAGACCCAGTACTTC
CASSLAGAEETQYF
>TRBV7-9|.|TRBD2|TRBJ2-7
TGTGCCAGCAGCGCCCCGAGCGGGAGCCACGAGCAGTACTTC
CASSAPSGSHEQYF
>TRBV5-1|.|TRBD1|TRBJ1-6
TGCGCCAGCAGCTTGGATACAGGGGCTAATTCACCCCTCCACTTT
CASSLDTGANSPLHF
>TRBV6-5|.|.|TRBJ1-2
TGTGCCAGCAGTTACTCACAGGAGGGGAATGGCTACACCTTC
CASSYSQEGNGYTF
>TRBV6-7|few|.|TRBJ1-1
TGTGCCAGCCCATCAGCCAGGGTGGTCACTGAAGCTTTCTTT
CASPSARVVTEAFF
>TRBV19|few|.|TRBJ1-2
TGTGCCAGTACCCGCCGAACAGGAATCAACTATGGCTACACCTTC
CASTRRTGINYGYTF
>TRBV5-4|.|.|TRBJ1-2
TGTGCCAGCAGAAACAGGGCTAACTCCTATGGCTACACCTTC
CASRNRANSYGYTF
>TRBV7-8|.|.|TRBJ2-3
TGTGCCAGCAGCTTAGATCGGGAGCCGAGCACAGATACGCAGTATTTT
CASSLDREPSTDTQYF
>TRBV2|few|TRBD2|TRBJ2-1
TGTGCCAGCAGTGTGACGGGACTAGCCTGGGATGAGCAGTTCTTC
CASSVTGLAWDEQFF
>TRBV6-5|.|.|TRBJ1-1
TGTGCCAGCAGTTACTCGGGGCAGCACACTGAAGCTTTCTTT
CASSYSGQHTEAFF
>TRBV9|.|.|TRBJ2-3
TGTGCCAGCAGCATATTAGCCTGGACAGAACATACAGATACGCAGTATTTT
CASSILAWTEHTDTQYF
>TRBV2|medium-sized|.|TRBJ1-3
TGTGCCAGCAGTGAACAGGGTTACACCATATATTTT
CASSEQGYTIYF
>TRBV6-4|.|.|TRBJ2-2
TGTGCCAGCAGTGACTCGCAGGCAACGAACACCGGGGAGCTGTTTTTT
CASSDSQATNTGELFF
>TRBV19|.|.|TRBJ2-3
TGTGCCAGTAGTATAGGGGGAGGTCCCACAGATACGCAGTATTTT
CASSIGGGPTDTQYF
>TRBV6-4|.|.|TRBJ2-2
TGTGCCAGCAGTGACTTGGGGGCAGCCGGGGAGCTGTTTTTT
CASSDLGAAGELFF
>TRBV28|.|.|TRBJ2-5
TGTGCCAGCAGTAGACCGGGACTAGAGACCCAGTACTTC
CASSRPGLETQYF
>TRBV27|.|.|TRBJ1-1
TGTGCCAGCAGTTCCACAGAGAACACTGAAGCTTTCTTT
CASSSTENTEAFF
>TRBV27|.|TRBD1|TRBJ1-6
TGTGCCAGCCTAAATCTGGGACAGGGTACCTTAGTTGGGAATTCACCCCTCCACTTT
CASLNLGQGTLVGNSPLHF
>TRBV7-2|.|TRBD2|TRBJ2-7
TGTGCCAGCAGCTTGACTAGCGGAAAAGACGAGCAGTACTTC
CASSLTSGKDEQYF
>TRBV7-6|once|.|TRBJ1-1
TGTGCCAGCAGCGTCGGGGGCACTGAAGCTTTCTTT
CASSVGGTEAFF
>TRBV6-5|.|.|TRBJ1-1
TGTGCCAGCAGTTATTTGGCGCGGGGGGACACTGAAGCTTTCTTT
CASSYLARGDTEAFF
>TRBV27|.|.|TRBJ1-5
TGTGCCAGCAGTTTATTGCCCAGGAGCAATCAGCCCCAGCATTTT
CASSLLPRSNQPQHF
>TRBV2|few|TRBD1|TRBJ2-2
TGTGCCAGCAGCTCCCGGGACAGACTTCACACCGGGGAGCTGTTTTTT
CASSSRDRLHTGELFF
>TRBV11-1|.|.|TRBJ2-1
TGTGCCAGCAGCTTAAAACAGTCCTACAATGAGCAGTTCTTC
CASSLKQSYNEQFF
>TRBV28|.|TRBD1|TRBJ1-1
TGTGCCAGCAGTTTTTTAGGACAGGGGGCCAACACTGAAGCTTTCTTT
CASSFLGQGANTEAFF
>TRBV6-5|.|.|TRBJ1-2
TGTGCCAGCAGTGACCGACAGCCGTCCTATGGCTACACCTTC
CASSDRQPSYGYTF
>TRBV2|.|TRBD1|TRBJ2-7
TGTGCCAGCAGTACGGGTCCGGGACAGGGGGCCTACGAGCAGTACTTC
CASSTGPGQGAYEQYF
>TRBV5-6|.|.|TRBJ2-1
TGTGCCAGCAGCTTGGTGAGTGAGCAGTTCTTC
CASSLVSEQFF
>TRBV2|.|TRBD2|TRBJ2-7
TGTGCCAGCACCCCTAGCGGGGGGCGTGAGCAGTACTTC
CASTPSGGREQYF
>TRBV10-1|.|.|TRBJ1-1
TGCGCCAGGACAGGGAACACTGAAGCTTTCTTT
CARTGNTEAFF
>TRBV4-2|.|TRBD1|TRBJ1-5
TGTGCCAGCAGCCAAGAAACAAGACAGGGTTATCAGCCCCAGCATTTT
CASSQETRQGYQPQHF
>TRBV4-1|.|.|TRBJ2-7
TGCGCCAGCAGCTCGCAGGGAAGCGACTACGAGCAGTACTTC
CASSSQGSDYEQYF
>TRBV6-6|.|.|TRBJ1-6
TGTGCCAGCAGTTCGGACAGCTATAATTCACCCCTCCACTTT
CASSSDSYNSPLHF
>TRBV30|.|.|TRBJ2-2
TGTGCCTGGGGAGGACAGCACACCGGGGAGCTGTTTTTT
CAWGGQHTGELFF
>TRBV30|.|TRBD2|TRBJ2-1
TGTGCCTGGAGGGGGACTAGCGGGGGAAGATGGGTCAATGAGCAGTTCTTC
CAWRGTSGGRWVNEQFF
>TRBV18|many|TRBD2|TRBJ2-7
TGTGCCAGCTCACCAACGGGGGGACTGGGGGAGCAGTACTTC
CASSPTGGLGEQYF
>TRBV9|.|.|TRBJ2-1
TGTGCCAGCAGGGGACTCGGGAACAATGAGCAGTTCTTC
CASRGLGNNEQFF